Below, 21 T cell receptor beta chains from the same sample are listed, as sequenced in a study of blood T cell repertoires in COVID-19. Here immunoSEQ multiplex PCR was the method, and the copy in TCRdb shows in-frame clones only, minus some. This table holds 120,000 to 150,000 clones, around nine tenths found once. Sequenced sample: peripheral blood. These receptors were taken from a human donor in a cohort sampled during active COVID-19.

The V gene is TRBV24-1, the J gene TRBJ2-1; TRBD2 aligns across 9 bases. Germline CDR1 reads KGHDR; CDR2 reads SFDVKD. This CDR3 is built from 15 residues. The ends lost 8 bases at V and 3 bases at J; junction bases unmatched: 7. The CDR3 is CATILSGGLYNEQFF. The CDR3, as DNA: TGTGCCACCATACTTAGCGGGGGCCTCTACAATGAGCAGTTCTTC.

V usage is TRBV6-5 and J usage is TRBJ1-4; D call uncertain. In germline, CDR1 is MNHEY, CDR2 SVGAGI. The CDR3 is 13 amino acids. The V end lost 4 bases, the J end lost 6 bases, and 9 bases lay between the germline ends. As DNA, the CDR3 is TGTGCCAGCAGTTTGGGGAGGGATGAAAAACTGTTTTTT. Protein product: CASSLGRDEKLFF.

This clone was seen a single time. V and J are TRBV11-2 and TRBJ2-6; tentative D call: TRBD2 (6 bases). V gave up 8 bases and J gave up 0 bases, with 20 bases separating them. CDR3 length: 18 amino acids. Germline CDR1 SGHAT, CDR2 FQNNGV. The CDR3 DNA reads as TGTGCCAGCGGGGGGTCAGGGTCGGTAAGCTCTGGGGCCAACGTCCTGACTTTC. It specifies CASGGSGSVSSGANVLTF.

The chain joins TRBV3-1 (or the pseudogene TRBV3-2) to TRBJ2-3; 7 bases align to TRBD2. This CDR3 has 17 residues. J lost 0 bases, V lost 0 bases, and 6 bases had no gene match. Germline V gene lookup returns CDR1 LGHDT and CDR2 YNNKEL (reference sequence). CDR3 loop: CASSQDGGGTSTDTQYF. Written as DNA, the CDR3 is TGTGCCAGCAGCCAAGATGGGGGGGGGACTAGCACAGATACGCAGTATTTT.

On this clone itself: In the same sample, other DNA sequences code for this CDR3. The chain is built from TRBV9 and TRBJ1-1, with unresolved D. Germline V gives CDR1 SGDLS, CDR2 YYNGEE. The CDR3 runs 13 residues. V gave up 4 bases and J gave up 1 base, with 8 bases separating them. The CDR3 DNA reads TGTGCCAGCAGCCCCGGTGGGAACACTGAAGCTTTCTTT. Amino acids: CASSPGGNTEAFF.

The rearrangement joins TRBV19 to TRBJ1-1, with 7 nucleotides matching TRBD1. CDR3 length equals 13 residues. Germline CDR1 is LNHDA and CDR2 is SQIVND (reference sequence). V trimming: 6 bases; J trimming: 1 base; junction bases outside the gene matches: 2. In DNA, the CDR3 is TGTGCCAGTAGGGACAGGACGAACACTGAAGCTTTCTTT. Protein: CASRDRTNTEAFF.

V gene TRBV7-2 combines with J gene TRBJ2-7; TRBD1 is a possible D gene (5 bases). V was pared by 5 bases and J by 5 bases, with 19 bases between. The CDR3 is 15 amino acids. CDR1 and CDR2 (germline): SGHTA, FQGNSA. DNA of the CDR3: TGTGCCAGCAGCAGAGAGGCCAGGGAAATGGACGAGCAGTACTTC. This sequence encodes CASSREAREMDEQYF.

CDR3 sequence: CASSAAFGGDWIHSYEQYF. CDR3 DNA: TGTGCCAGCAGCGCGGCGTTTGGGGGGGATTGGATCCACTCCTACGAGCAGTACTTC. The rearrangement joins TRBV5-6 to TRBJ2-7, with 7 bases matching TRBD2. The CDR3 length is 19 residues. With V trimmed by 4 bases and J by 0 bases, 19 bases remained unmatched. Germline lookup yields CDR1 SGHDT and CDR2 YYEEEE.

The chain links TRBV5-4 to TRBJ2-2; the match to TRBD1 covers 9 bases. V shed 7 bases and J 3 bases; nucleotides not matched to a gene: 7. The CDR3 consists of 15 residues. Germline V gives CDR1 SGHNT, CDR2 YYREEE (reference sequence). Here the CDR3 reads CASLYRGPDTGELFF. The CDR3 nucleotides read TGTGCCAGCCTTTACAGGGGGCCTGACACCGGGGAGCTGTTTTTT.

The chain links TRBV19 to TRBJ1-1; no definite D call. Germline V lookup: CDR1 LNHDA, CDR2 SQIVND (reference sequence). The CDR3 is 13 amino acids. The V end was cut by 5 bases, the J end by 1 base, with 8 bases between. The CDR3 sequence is CASSFQENTEAFF. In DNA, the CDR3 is TGTGCCAGTAGTTTCCAGGAGAACACTGAAGCTTTCTTT.

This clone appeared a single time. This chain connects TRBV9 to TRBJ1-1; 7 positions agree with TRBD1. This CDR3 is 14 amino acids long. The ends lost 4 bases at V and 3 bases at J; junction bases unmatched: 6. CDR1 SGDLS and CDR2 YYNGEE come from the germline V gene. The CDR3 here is CASSRLDRDTEAFF. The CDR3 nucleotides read TGTGCCAGCAGCCGCTTAGACAGGGACACTGAAGCTTTCTTT.

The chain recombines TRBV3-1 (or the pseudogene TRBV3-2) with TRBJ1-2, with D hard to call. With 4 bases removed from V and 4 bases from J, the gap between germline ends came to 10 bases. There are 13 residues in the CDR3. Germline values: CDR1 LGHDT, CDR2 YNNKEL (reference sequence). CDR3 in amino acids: CASSLEGSYGYTF. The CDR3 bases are TGTGCCAGCAGCCTCGAGGGATCCTATGGCTACACCTTC.

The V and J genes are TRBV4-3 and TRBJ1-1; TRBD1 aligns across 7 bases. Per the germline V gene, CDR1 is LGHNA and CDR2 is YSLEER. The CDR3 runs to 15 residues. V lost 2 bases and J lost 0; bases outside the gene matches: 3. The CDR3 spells CASSQHRGMNTEAFF. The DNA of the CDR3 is TGCGCCAGCAGCCAACACAGGGGCATGAACACTGAAGCTTTCTTT.

CDR3 sequence reads: CSVLSGEETQYF. The CDR3 DNA is TGCAGCGTTCTTAGCGGGGAAGAGACCCAGTACTTC. The chain links TRBV29-1 to TRBJ2-5; the match to TRBD2 covers 8 bases. Germline values: CDR1 SQVTM, CDR2 ANQGSEA. This CDR3 has 12 amino acids. V shed 5 bases and J 3 bases; nucleotides not matched to a gene: 2.

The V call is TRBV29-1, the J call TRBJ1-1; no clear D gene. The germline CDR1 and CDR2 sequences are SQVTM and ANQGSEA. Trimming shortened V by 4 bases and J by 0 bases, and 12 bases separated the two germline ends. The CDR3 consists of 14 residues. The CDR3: CSVGSLYMNTEAFF. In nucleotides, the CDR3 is TGCAGCGTTGGGAGTCTGTACATGAACACTGAAGCTTTCTTT. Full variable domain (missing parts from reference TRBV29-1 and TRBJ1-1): SAVISQKPSRDICQRGTSLTIQCQVDSQVTMMFWYRQQPGQSLTLIATANQGSEATYESGFVIDKFPISRPNLTFSTLTVSNMSPEDSSIYLCSVGSLYMNTEAFFGQGTRLTVV.

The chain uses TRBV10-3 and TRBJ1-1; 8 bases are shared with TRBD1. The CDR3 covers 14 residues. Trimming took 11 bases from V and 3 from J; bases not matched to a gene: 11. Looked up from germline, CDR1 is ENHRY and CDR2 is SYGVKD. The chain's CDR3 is CAARLDRADTEAFF. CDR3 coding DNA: TGTGCCGCCCGATTGGACAGGGCGGACACTGAAGCTTTCTTT.

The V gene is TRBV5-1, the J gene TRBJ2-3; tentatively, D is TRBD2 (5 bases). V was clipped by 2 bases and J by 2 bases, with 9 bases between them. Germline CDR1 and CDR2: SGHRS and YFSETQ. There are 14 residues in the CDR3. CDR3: CASSFDYLTDTQYF. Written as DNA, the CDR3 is TGCGCCAGCAGCTTTGACTATCTCACAGATACGCAGTATTTT.

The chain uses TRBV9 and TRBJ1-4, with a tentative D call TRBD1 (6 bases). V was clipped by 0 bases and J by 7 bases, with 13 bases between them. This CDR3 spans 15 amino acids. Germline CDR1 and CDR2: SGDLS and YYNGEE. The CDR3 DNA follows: TGTGCCAGCAGCGTAGGACCACAGGGTGGTGAAAAACTGTTTTTT. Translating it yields CASSVGPQGGEKLFF. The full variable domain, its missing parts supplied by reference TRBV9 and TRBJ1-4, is DSGVTQTPKHLITATGQRVTLRCSPRSGDLSVYWYQQSLDQGLQFLIQYYNGEERAKGNILERFSAQQFPDLHSELNLSSLELGDSALYFCASSVGPQGGEKLFFGSGTQLSVL.

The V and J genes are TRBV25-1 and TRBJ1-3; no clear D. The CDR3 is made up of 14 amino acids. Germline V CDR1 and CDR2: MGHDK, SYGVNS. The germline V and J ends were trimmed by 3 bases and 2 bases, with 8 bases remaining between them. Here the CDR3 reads CASSDQVTGNTIYF. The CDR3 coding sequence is TGTGCCAGCAGTGACCAGGTTACTGGAAACACCATATATTTT.

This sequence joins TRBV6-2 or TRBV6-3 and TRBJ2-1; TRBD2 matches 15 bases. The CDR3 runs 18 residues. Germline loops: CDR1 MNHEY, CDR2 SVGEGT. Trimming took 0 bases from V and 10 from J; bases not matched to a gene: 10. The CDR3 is CASSYSRTSGGARGEQFF. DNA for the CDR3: TGTGCCAGCAGTTACTCGAGGACTAGCGGGGGGGCTCGTGGGGAGCAGTTCTTC.

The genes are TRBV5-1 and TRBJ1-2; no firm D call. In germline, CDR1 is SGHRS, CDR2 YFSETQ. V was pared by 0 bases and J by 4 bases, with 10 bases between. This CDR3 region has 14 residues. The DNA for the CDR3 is TGCGCCAGCAGCTTGGATCTGCGCCCCTATGGCTACACCTTC. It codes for CASSLDLRPYGYTF.